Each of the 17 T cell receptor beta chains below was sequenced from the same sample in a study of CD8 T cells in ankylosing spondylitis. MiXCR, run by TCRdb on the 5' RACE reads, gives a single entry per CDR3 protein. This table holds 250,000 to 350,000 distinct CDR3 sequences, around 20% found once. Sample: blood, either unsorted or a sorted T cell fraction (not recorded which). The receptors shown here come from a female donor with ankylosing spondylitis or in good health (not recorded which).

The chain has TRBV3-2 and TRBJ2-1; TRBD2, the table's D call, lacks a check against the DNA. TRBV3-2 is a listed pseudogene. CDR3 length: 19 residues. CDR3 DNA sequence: TGTGCCTTCAGACAGAGTGGGACTAGCGGGAGAAACAGGTTCAATGAGCAGTTCTTC. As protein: CAFRQSGTSGRNRFNEQFF.

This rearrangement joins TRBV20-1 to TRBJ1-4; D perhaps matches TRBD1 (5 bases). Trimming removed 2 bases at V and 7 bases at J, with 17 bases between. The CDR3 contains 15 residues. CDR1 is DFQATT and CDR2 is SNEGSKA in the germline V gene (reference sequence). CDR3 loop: CSARSPGGLSEKLFF. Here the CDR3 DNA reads TGCAGTGCTAGATCCCCGGGGGGTCTCAGTGAAAAACTGTTTTTT.

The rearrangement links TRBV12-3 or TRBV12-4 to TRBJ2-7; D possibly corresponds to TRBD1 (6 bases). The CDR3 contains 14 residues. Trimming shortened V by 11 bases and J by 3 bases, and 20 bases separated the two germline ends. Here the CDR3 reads CAFRGKGTNYEQYF. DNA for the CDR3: TGTGCCTTCCGTGGGAAGGGGACAAACTACGAGCAGTACTTC.

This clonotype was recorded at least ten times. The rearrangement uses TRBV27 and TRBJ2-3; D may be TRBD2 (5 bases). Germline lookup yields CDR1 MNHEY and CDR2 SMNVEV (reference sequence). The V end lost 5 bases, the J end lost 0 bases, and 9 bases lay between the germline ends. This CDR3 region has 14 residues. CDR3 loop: CASSAGTSTDTQYF. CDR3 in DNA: TGTGCCAGCAGTGCGGGTACTAGCACAGATACGCAGTATTTT.

The CDR3 protein is CASSPPSRYNEQFF. The DNA of the CDR3 is TGTGCCAGCAGCCCCCCCTCTCGGTACAATGAGCAGTTCTTC. The V gene is TRBV7-2, the J gene TRBJ2-1; D remains unclear. The CDR3 is 14 residues long. Trimming cost V 5 bases and J 4 bases, with 12 bases left between them. Germline values: CDR1 SGHTA, CDR2 FQGNSA.

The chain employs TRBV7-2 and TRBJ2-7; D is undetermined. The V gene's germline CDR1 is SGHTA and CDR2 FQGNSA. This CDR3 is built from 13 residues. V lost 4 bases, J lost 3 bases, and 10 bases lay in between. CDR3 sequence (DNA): TGTGCCAGCAGCTCCTTACCCAACTACGAGCAGTACTTC. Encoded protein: CASSSLPNYEQYF.

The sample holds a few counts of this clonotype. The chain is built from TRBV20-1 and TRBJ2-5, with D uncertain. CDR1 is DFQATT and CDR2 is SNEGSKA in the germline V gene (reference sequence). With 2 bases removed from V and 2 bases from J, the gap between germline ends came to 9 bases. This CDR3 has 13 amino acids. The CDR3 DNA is TGCAGTGCTAGAAGCGCGGTTCAAGAGACCCAGTACTTC. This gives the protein CSARSAVQETQYF.

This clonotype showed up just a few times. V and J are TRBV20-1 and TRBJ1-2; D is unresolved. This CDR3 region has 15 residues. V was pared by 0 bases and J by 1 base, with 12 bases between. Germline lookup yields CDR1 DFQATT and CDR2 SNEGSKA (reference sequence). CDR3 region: CSARDRRPDNYGYTF. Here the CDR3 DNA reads TGCAGTGCTAGAGATCGCCGACCGGATAACTATGGCTACACCTTC.

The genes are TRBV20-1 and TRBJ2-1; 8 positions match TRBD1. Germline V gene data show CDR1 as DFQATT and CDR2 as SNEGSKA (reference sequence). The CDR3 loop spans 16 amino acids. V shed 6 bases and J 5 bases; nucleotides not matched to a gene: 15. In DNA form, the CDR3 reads TGCAGTGCCGAAAACTTCGGACAGGGTAGAAACAATGAGCAGTTCTTC. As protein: CSAENFGQGRNNEQFF.

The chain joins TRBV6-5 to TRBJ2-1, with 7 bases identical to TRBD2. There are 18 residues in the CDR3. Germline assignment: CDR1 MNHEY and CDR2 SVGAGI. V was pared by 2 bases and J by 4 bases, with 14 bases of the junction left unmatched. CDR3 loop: CASSYQRGGGVSYNEQFF. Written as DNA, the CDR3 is TGTGCCAGCAGTTACCAGCGGGGTGGGGGGGTTTCTTACAATGAGCAGTTCTTC.

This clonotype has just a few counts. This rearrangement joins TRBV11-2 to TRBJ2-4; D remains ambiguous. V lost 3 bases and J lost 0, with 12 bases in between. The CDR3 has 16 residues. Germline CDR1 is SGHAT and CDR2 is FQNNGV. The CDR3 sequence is CASSFRRVLAKNIQYF. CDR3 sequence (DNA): TGTGCCAGCAGCTTCCGTAGAGTACTAGCCAAAAACATTCAGTACTTC.

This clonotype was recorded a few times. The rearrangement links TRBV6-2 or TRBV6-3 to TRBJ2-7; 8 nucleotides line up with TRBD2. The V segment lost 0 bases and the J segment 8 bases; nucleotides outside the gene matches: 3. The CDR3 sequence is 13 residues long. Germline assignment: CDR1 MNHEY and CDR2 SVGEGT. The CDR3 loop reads CASSYSGRGQQYF. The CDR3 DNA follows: TGTGCCAGCAGTTACTCCGGGAGGGGCCAGCAGTACTTC.

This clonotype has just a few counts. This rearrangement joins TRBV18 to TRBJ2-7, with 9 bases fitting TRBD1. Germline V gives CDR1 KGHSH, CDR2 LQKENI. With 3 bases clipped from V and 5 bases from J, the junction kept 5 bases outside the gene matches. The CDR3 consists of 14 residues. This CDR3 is CASSPGQGINEQYF. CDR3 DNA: TGTGCCAGCTCACCCGGACAGGGGATCAACGAGCAGTACTTC. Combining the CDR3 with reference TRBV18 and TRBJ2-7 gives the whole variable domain NAGVMQNPRHLVRRRGQEARLRCSPMKGHSHVYWYRQLPEEGLKFMVYLQKENIIDESGMPKERFSAEFPKEGPSILRIQQVVRGDSAAYFCASSPGQGINEQYFGPGTRLTVT.

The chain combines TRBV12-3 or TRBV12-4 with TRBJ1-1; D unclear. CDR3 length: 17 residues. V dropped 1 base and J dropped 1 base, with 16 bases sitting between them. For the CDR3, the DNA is TGTGCCAGCAGTTTAGGGATCTGGCTATTCGGGAACACTGAAGCTTTCTTT. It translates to CASSLGIWLFGNTEAFF.

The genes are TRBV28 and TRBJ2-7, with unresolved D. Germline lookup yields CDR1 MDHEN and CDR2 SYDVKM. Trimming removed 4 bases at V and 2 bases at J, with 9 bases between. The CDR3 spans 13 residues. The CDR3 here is CASSSGSTYEQYF. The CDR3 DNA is TGTGCCAGCAGTTCTGGAAGTACCTACGAGCAGTACTTC.

The CDR3 loop is CASSQPTRGNTEAFF. For the CDR3, the DNA is TGCGCCAGCAGCCAACCTACACGGGGGAACACTGAAGCTTTCTTT. The V call is TRBV4-1, the J call TRBJ1-1; D unresolved. Germline V gene sequence: CDR1 MGHRA, CDR2 YSYEKL. The V and J ends lost 2 bases and 1 base respectively, with 11 bases between them. This CDR3 has 15 residues.

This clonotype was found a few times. For the CDR3, the DNA is TGTGCCAGCAGCCCGGGACTAGCGGGTATGCAAGAGACCCAGTACTTC. Translation gives CASSPGLAGMQETQYF. J is TRBJ2-5 and V is TRBV7-2; 12 nucleotides align to TRBD2. CDR1 and CDR2 from the germline V gene are SGHTA and FQGNSA. The CDR3 loop spans 16 amino acids. The J segment lost 2 bases and the V segment lost 5 bases, leaving 6 bases of the junction unmatched.